Listed below are T cell receptor beta chains from one sample, sequenced in a study of control samples from healthy donors and cancer patients. This table comes from immunoSEQ multiplex PCR, and its TCRdb copy is limited to in-frame clones, with some not included. The table includes 85,000 to 95,000 clones, about four fifths detected once. The sample taken for sequencing was blood. The source is a woman in her sixties in good health. CDR3s include the opening cysteine and the closing phenylalanine or tryptophan. A D gene is named only where the DNA matches it firmly. Rows give clone size only sometimes, using once, few, many, or a class for an expanded clone.

d_call clone_size j_call v_call cdr3_aa cdr3_nt
NA NA TRBJ2-7 TRBV19 CASSTLTSEQYF TGTGCCAGTAGTACGTTGACTAGCGAGCAGTACTTC
NA few TRBJ2-7 TRBV7-9 CASSPPPGRSSYEQYF TGTGCCAGCAGCCCCCCCCCGGGACGGAGCTCCTACGAGCAGTACTTC
TRBD1 NA TRBJ2-7 TRBV4-1 CASSRGQSYEQYF TGCGCCAGCAGCCGGGGACAGTCCTACGAGCAGTACTTC
TRBD1 few TRBJ1-2 TRBV24-1 CATKSGTGGYTF TGTGCCACCAAGTCCGGGACAGGCGGCTACACCTTC
NA NA TRBJ1-2 TRBV28 CASSAGLEGYTF TGTGCCAGCAGTGCGGGCCTCGAAGGCTACACCTTC
NA NA TRBJ2-3 TRBV11-1 CASSLAFDTQYF TGTGCCAGCAGCTTAGCCTTCGATACGCAGTATTTT
NA NA TRBJ2-7 TRBV27 CASRNRGGYEQYF TGTGCCAGCAGGAACAGGGGGGGCTACGAGCAGTACTTC
NA NA TRBJ2-4 TRBV2 CASSDVNIQYF TGTGCCAGCTCGGACGTAAACATTCAGTACTTC
NA NA TRBJ1-2 TRBV14 CASSQGTVTGVSLYGYTF TGTGCCAGCAGCCAAGGGACCGTAACAGGCGTAAGCCTCTATGGCTACACCTTC
NA NA TRBJ1-4 TRBV28 CASSEGRSNEKLFF TGTGCCAGCAGTGAGGGGCGATCTAATGAAAAACTGTTTTTT
NA once TRBJ1-4 TRBV5-1 CASSLGTTNEKLFF TGCGCCAGCAGCTTGGGGACAACTAATGAAAAACTGTTTTTT
NA few TRBJ2-7 TRBV6-2/TRBV6-3 CASSRRWEDNYEQYF TGTGCCAGCAGCCGACGATGGGAGGATAACTACGAGCAGTACTTC
NA NA TRBJ1-5 TRBV28 CASSLRGAANNQPQHF TGTGCCAGCAGTTTGCGGGGGGCCGCTAATAATCAGCCCCAGCATTTT
NA few TRBJ2-1 TRBV19 CASSILSSPRDEQFF TGTGCCAGTAGTATCCTTAGCTCGCCTCGGGATGAGCAGTTCTTC
TRBD1 NA TRBJ2-7 TRBV29-1 CSARDRAYEQYF TGCAGCGCCCGGGACAGGGCCTACGAGCAGTACTTC
NA NA TRBJ1-4 TRBV5-8 CASSPESVRGEKLFF TGTGCCAGCAGCCCCGAAAGTGTCCGCGGGGAAAAACTGTTTTTT
NA NA TRBJ1-6 TRBV3-1/TRBV3-2 CASSQTGDGSPLHF TGTGCCAGCAGCCAAACTGGCGACGGTTCACCCCTCCACTTT
NA NA TRBJ1-4 TRBV10-3 CAISPSWGEKLFF TGTGCCATCAGCCCGTCTTGGGGGGAAAAACTGTTTTTT
TRBD1 NA TRBJ2-7 TRBV24-1 CATSDSSRGLVGEQYF TGTGCCACCAGTGATTCGTCCAGGGGGCTGGTAGGCGAGCAGTACTTC
NA NA TRBJ1-1 TRBV5-1 CASSQSTLNTEAFF TGCGCCAGCAGCCAAAGTACACTGAACACTGAAGCTTTCTTT
NA NA TRBJ1-6 TRBV7-9 CASSTQDNSPLHF TGTGCCAGCAGCACTCAGGATAATTCACCCCTCCACTTT
NA NA TRBJ1-3 TRBV18 CASSPGLQGTGNTIYF TGTGCCAGCTCACCAGGGTTGCAGGGCACGGGAAACACCATATATTTT
TRBD2 NA TRBJ2-7 TRBV5-6 CASREGVGYYEQYF TGTGCGTCGAGGGAGGGAGTAGGCTACTACGAGCAGTACTTC
NA few TRBJ2-3 TRBV5-6 CASSSGSAQDTQYF TGTGCCAGCAGCTCCGGGTCGGCCCAAGATACGCAGTATTTT
TRBD2 NA TRBJ2-5 TRBV28 CASSLGGGETQYF TGTGCCAGCAGTTTGGGCGGGGGAGAGACCCAGTACTTC
TRBD1 NA TRBJ1-1 TRBV2 CASRERGQPNTEAFF TGTGCCAGCAGGGAGCGGGGACAGCCAAACACTGAAGCTTTCTTT
TRBD1 NA TRBJ1-6 TRBV6-6 CASKAWDRNSPLHF TGTGCCAGCAAAGCTTGGGACAGAAATTCACCCCTCCACTTT
TRBD1 NA TRBJ2-7 TRBV18 CASSPKQGAGSYEQYF TGTGCCAGCTCACCGAAACAGGGGGCAGGCTCCTACGAGCAGTACTTC
TRBD2 NA TRBJ2-1 TRBV6-2/TRBV6-3 CASSPSQTSGNNEQFF TGTGCCAGCAGCCCATCCCAGACTAGCGGAAACAATGAGCAGTTCTTC
NA once TRBJ1-3 TRBV10-3 CAISEPRMGNTIYF TGTGCCATCAGTGAACCCCGCATGGGAAACACCATATATTTT
NA once TRBJ1-1 TRBV3-1/TRBV3-2 CASSRGRREAFF TGTGCCAGCAGCCGGGGACGTCGCGAAGCTTTCTTT
NA NA TRBJ1-6 TRBV7-9 CASSLAEFTAINSPLHF TGTGCCAGCAGCTTAGCGGAGTTTACTGCGATTAATTCACCCCTCCACTTT
NA NA TRBJ2-3 TRBV7-9 CASSLGSADTQYF TGTGCCAGCAGCTTAGGGAGCGCAGATACGCAGTATTTT
TRBD1 NA TRBJ1-4 TRBV28 CASSGQGALKLFF TGTGCCAGCAGTGGACAGGGGGCTTTAAAACTGTTTTTT
NA once TRBJ1-1 TRBV27 CASSLTGRDEAFF TGTGCCAGCAGTTTAACGGGTCGGGATGAAGCTTTCTTT
TRBD1 once TRBJ1-2 TRBV12-5 CASGWGYGTDYGYTF TGTGCTAGTGGTTGGGGATACGGGACAGACTATGGCTACACCTTC
NA NA TRBJ1-1 TRBV6-5 CASTLGEKAFF TGTGCCAGCACCCTAGGGGAAAAAGCTTTCTTT
NA NA TRBJ1-1 TRBV18 CASSPPARNTEAFF TGTGCCAGCTCACCACCGGCCAGGAACACTGAAGCTTTCTTT
NA NA TRBJ2-5 TRBV5-4 CASSLGLVQETQYF TGTGCCAGCAGCTTGGGACTAGTACAAGAGACCCAGTACTTC
NA NA TRBJ1-1 TRBV28 CASSLAGLGTEAFF TGTGCCAGCAGTCTAGCAGGGTTGGGCACTGAAGCTTTCTTT
NA NA TRBJ1-2 TRBV5-1 CASSFEGRGYGYTF TGCGCCAGCAGCTTCGAAGGGCGAGGGTATGGCTACACCTTC
TRBD2 few TRBJ2-3 TRBV7-6 CASSSSGYSTDTQYF TGTGCCAGCAGCTCTAGCGGCTATAGCACAGATACGCAGTATTTT
TRBD1 few TRBJ1-1 TRBV18 CASSSRQGLTEAFF TGTGCCAGCTCATCGCGACAGGGGCTGACTGAAGCTTTCTTT
NA NA TRBJ1-5 TRBV29-1 CSVEGDRYQPQHF TGCAGCGTTGAAGGGGATAGATATCAGCCCCAGCATTTT
TRBD2 NA TRBJ2-1 TRBV18 CASSPRGGTGTSGRSYNEQFF TGTGCCAGCTCACCAAGAGGAGGGACAGGGACTAGCGGGAGGTCCTACAATGAGCAGTTCTTC
TRBD2 NA TRBJ2-3 TRBV9 CASSVDPSGATDTQYF TGTGCCAGCAGCGTAGATCCTAGCGGAGCCACAGATACGCAGTATTTT
NA few TRBJ1-4 TRBV15 CATSRAGGFEKLFF TGTGCCACCAGCAGGGCCGGGGGCTTTGAAAAACTGTTTTTT
NA few TRBJ1-2 TRBV19 CASSILARGSGYTF TGTGCCAGTAGTATCTTGGCCAGGGGCTCTGGCTACACCTTC
NA NA TRBJ1-6 TRBV18 CASSPGLPHSPLHF TGTGCCAGCTCACCGGGGCTACCACATTCACCCCTCCACTTT
TRBD1 NA TRBJ2-7 TRBV6-5 CANSKLGQGYEQYF TGTGCCAACTCAAAGCTCGGACAGGGCTACGAGCAGTACTTC
NA NA TRBJ2-1 TRBV5-6 CASRGNGGQFF TGTGCCAGCAGGGGAAATGGGGGGCAGTTCTTC
NA NA TRBJ1-4 TRBV7-2 CASSLTGPTNEKLFF TGTGCCAGCAGCCTCACAGGTCCAACTAATGAAAAACTGTTTTTT
NA NA TRBJ2-3 TRBV7-2 CASSLGLESDTQYF TGTGCCAGCAGCTTAGGACTAGAATCGGATACGCAGTATTTT
NA NA TRBJ1-1 TRBV18 CASSPPDRSMNTEAFF TGTGCCAGCTCACCACCCGACAGGTCTATGAACACTGAAGCTTTCTTT
TRBD2 NA TRBJ2-3 TRBV5-1 CASSFNSGGALDTQYF TGCGCCAGCAGCTTCAATAGCGGGGGGGCCCTAGATACGCAGTATTTT
NA NA TRBJ2-3 TRBV28 CASSLFGSTDTQYF TGTGCCAGCAGTCTGTTTGGCAGCACAGATACGCAGTATTTT
NA once TRBJ2-7 TRBV19 CASSFNRDPLYEQYF TGTGCCAGTAGTTTCAACCGGGACCCGCTGTACGAGCAGTACTTC
NA NA TRBJ2-2 TRBV6-5 CASTRGSTGELFF TGTGCCAGCACGAGGGGGAGTACCGGGGAGCTGTTTTTT
NA NA TRBJ1-2 TRBV19 CASSAYRNLNYGYTF TGTGCCAGTAGTGCGTACAGGAACCTCAACTATGGCTACACCTTC